A single T cell receptor beta chain is shown here with its context. Its antigen is unknown. This record comes from a study of beta chain features in type 1 diabetes. V lost 0 bases and J lost 1, with 11 bases in between. Germline V CDR1 and CDR2: SQVTM, ANQGSEA. The CDR3 length is 15 residues. Broader study findings: The study notes PCR might favor shorter templates equally in patients and controls. The study found that naive, central memory and Treg TCRB repertoires appeared more similar in patients than in healthy donors. Researchers report that Type 1 diabetes patients had moderately but significantly shorter TCRB CDR3s across all four CD4+ subsets.

Isolation of CD4+ naive, central memory, regulatory and stem cell-like memory cells was achieved by sorting via CD45RO/CCR7/CD25/CD127/CD95/CD27. Each sorted fraction was over 95% pure. Since all of the isolated RNA was reverse transcribed, expressed TCRB transcripts were what got sequenced. Measured with immunoSEQ multiplex PCR; TCRdb has only the in-frame clones, and not every one. The table has 55,000 to 80,000 clones, approximately 50% seen once. The chain combines TRBV29-1 with TRBJ2-3; D call uncertain. Material: central memory CD4+ T cells from blood. This receptor was taken from a man aged 25 to 40 with type 1 diabetes. CDR3 sequence reads: CSVEDRHRGTDTQYF. In DNA form, the CDR3 reads TGCAGCGTTGAAGATCGACACCGTGGCACAGATACGCAGTATTTT.